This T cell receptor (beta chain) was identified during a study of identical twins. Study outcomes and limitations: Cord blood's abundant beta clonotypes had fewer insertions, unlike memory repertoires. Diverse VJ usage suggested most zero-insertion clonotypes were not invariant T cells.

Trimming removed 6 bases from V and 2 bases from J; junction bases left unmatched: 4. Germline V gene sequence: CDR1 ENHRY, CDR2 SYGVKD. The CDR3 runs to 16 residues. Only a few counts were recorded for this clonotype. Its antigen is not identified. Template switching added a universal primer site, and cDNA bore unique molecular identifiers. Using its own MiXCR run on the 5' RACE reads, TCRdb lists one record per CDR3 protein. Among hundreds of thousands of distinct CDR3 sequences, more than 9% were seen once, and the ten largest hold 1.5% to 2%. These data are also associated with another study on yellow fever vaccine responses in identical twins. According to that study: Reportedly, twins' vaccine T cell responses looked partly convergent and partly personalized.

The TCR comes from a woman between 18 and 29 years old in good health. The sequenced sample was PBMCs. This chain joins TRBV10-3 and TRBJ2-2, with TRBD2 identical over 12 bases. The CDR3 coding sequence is TGTGCCATCAGGAGACTAGCGGGAGAAAACACCGGGGAGCTGTTTTTT. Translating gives CAIRRLAGENTGELFF.